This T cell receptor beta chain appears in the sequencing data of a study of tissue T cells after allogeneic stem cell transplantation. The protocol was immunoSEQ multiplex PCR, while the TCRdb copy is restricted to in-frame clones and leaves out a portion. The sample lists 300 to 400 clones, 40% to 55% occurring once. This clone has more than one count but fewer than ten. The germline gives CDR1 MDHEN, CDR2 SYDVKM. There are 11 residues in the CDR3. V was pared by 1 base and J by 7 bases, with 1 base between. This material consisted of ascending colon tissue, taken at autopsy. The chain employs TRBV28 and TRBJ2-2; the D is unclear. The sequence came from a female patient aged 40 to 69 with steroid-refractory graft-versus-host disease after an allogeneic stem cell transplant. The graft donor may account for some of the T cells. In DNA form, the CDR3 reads TGTGCCAGCAGTTTATTCGGGGAGCTGTTTTTT. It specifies CASSLFGELFF.